One and the same sample provided the 13 T cell receptor beta chains below, sequenced in a study of cytomegalovirus exposure and HLA in healthy donors. Generated by immunoSEQ multiplex PCR, the TCRdb table keeps only in-frame clones and is missing some. The table records about 360,000 clones, 70% to 90% of them present only once. Material for sequencing was PBMCs. The receptors here all came from a woman aged 18 to 35 in good health and CMV-seronegative.

This chain uses TRBV28 with TRBJ2-7; D call uncertain. There are 15 residues in the CDR3. Looked up from germline, CDR1 is MDHEN and CDR2 is SYDVKM. The V end was cut by 4 bases, the J end by 4 bases, with 17 bases between. The CDR3 region has the DNA TGTGCCAGCAGTTCCGTACCCGTTGAGCGATACGAGCAGTACTTC. Translated, it gives CASSSVPVERYEQYF. Using reference TRBV28 and TRBJ2-7 for the parts outside the CDR3, the full variable domain is DVKVTQSSRYLVKRTGEKVFLECVQDMDHENMFWYRQDPGLGLRLIYFSYDVKMKEKGDIPEGYSVSREKKERFSLILESASTNQTSMYLCASSSVPVERYEQYFGPGTRLTVT.

This chain links TRBV28 with TRBJ1-1; 7 nucleotides line up with TRBD1. CDR1 MDHEN and CDR2 SYDVKM come from the germline V gene. V trimming: 3 bases; J trimming: 5 bases; junction bases outside the gene matches: 9. This CDR3 spans 15 amino acids. The CDR3 DNA is TGTGCCAGCAGTTTTAGGGGGCTCTTAAGTACTGAAGCTTTCTTT. Protein sequence: CASSFRGLLSTEAFF.

This chain joins TRBV27 and TRBJ2-2; tentative D call: TRBD2 (5 bases). V dropped 2 bases and J dropped 5 bases, with 9 bases sitting between them. Germline CDR1 reads MNHEY; CDR2 reads SMNVEV (reference sequence). The CDR3 runs to 14 residues. The CDR3 is CASSLGLVTGELFF. For the CDR3, the DNA is TGTGCCAGCAGTTTAGGACTCGTTACCGGGGAGCTGTTTTTT.

The V and J genes are TRBV2 and TRBJ1-4; 9 nucleotides match TRBD1. V lost 6 bases and J lost 8; bases outside the gene matches: 19. Germline V gene sequence: CDR1 SNHLY, CDR2 FYNNEI. The CDR3 has 18 residues. In nucleotides, the CDR3 is TGTGCCAGCAGATCTCCGAGGACAGGGGTAACGGGGCCAGAAAAACTGTTTTTT. Its translation is CASRSPRTGVTGPEKLFF.

The sample holds a few counts of this clone. This chain connects TRBV28 to TRBJ1-1; D is unresolved. From germline, CDR1 is MDHEN and CDR2 SYDVKM. The CDR3 loop spans 14 amino acids. V was trimmed by 7 bases and J by 1 base, leaving 13 bases between them. CDR3: CASNLGRWNTEAFF. CDR3 DNA: TGTGCCAGCAACCTGGGGAGGTGGAACACTGAAGCTTTCTTT. The variable domain in full, completed from reference TRBV28 and TRBJ1-1, reads DVKVTQSSRYLVKRTGEKVFLECVQDMDHENMFWYRQDPGLGLRLIYFSYDVKMKEKGDIPEGYSVSREKKERFSLILESASTNQTSMYLCASNLGRWNTEAFFGQGTRLTVV.

The chain is built from TRBV18 and TRBJ2-7; 9 bases line up with TRBD1. The CDR3 consists of 15 residues. Germline V gene lookup returns CDR1 KGHSH and CDR2 LQKENI. V was pared by 1 base and J by 5 bases, with 6 bases of the junction left unmatched. Written as DNA, the CDR3 is TGTGCCAGCTCACCACTAGGACAGGGGACGAACGAGCAGTACTTC. Its protein product is CASSPLGQGTNEQYF.

This clone was counted between two and nine times. This chain links TRBV30 with TRBJ1-1, with a tentative D call TRBD1 (6 bases). Germline V lookup: CDR1 GTSNPN, CDR2 SVGIG (reference sequence). Trimming shortened V by 0 bases and J by 1 base, and 12 bases separated the two germline ends. This CDR3 comprises 15 residues. The CDR3 DNA sequence: TGTGCCTGGAGTGTACACTCAGGGGCGAACACTGAAGCTTTCTTT. Its protein is CAWSVHSGANTEAFF.

The chain combines TRBV4-1 with TRBJ2-5; possible D gene TRBD2, 6 bases. This CDR3 spans 14 amino acids. Germline values: CDR1 MGHRA, CDR2 YSYEKL. Trimming cost V 6 bases and J 5 bases, with 16 bases left between them. CDR3: CASSYNLGGETQYF. DNA of the CDR3: TGCGCCAGCAGTTATAACTTGGGAGGTGAGACCCAGTACTTC.

The gene calls are TRBV4-1 and TRBJ2-1, with a weak D call TRBD2 (6 bases). Germline-derived CDR1 and CDR2 are MGHRA and YSYEKL. Trimming stripped 3 bases from V and 8 bases from J, with 14 bases between. This CDR3 is built from 14 residues. The CDR3 sequence is CASSQSPASDEQFF. The CDR3, as DNA: TGCGCCAGCAGCCAGAGTCCCGCTAGCGATGAGCAGTTCTTC.

This chain links TRBV7-9 with TRBJ1-1; D is ambiguous. Trimming pared 3 bases from V and 11 bases from J, leaving 16 bases between. CDR1 is SEHNR and CDR2 is FQNEAQ in the germline V gene (reference sequence). CDR3 length equals 13 residues. In nucleotides, the CDR3 is TGTGCCAGCAGCTTTCTGGGAGCGCAAGGCGCTTTCTTT. Protein sequence: CASSFLGAQGAFF. Supplemented by reference TRBV7-9 and TRBJ1-1, the full variable domain reads DTGVSQNPRHKITKRGQNVTFRCDPISEHNRLYWYRQTLGQGPEFLTYFQNEAQLEKSRLLSDRFSAERPKGSFSTLEIQRTEQGDSAMYLCASSFLGAQGAFFGQGTRLTVV.

The chain couples TRBV4-1 to TRBJ2-5; weak D call: TRBD2 (5 bases). From germline, CDR1 is MGHRA and CDR2 YSYEKL. V lost 1 base, J lost 4 bases, and 10 bases lay in between. The CDR3 runs to 14 residues. The CDR3: CASSQVGAGETQYF. The CDR3 DNA is TGCGCCAGCAGCCAAGTTGGTGCGGGAGAGACCCAGTACTTC.

V and J are TRBV9 and TRBJ1-1, with a weak D call TRBD1 (5 bases). Germline V gives CDR1 SGDLS, CDR2 YYNGEE. V lost 6 bases and J 4 bases, leaving 13 bases between the germline ends. The CDR3 consists of 13 residues. DNA of the CDR3: TGTGCCAGCACCCCAGGGATGGGCACTGAAGCTTTCTTT. Its translation: CASTPGMGTEAFF.

This clone was counted once. The chain is built from TRBV27 and TRBJ2-7, with 7 bases aligning to TRBD1. Trimming at V came to 4 bases and at J to 4 bases, leaving 13 bases not matched to a gene. Germline lookup yields CDR1 MNHEY and CDR2 SMNVEV (reference sequence). The CDR3 sequence is 16 residues long. Here the CDR3 reads CASSSLSTGERYEQYF. The CDR3 bases are TGTGCCAGCAGTTCCCTCTCAACAGGGGAAAGGTACGAGCAGTACTTC.